This T cell receptor beta chain appears in the sequencing data of a study of blood T cell repertoires in COVID-19 (dated by TCRdb to 2018 to 2020). Looking at the study overall: Samples from collaborators originated in the United States, Italy and Spain and spanned both the acute and convalescent phases of COVID-19. Nearly every sample came with metadata listing a de-identified subject ID, COVID-19 status, age in years and sex. Where HLA class I and class II types were available, the types were taken from metadata supplied by the sample provider, not from assay-based typing. A freely available public database, intended as a resource for researchers studying the immune response to SARS-CoV-2, is where the repertoires were released. The dataset comprised deeply sampled blood TCRbeta repertoires from subjects exposed to, actively infected with, or recovered from COVID-19. The samples were drawn from two sources: the first 160 participants of the ongoing ImmuneRACE study, and some 1,300 subjects contributed by 6 global collaborators. The material from the prospective study consisted of cDNA or gDNA derived from T cells, B-cell-depleted T cells, or PBMCs. The research as a whole found: The quantity of clinical and demographic metadata differed by source and by participant and was supplied without curation.

The germline V gene supplies CDR1 MDHEN and CDR2 SYDVKM. From cysteine to phenylalanine, the CDR3 is 15 amino acids long. Only CDR3 DNA is held: 45 bases, read in frame from base 1. V is reduced by 2 bases and J by 6 bases, leaving a spacing of 11 bases between them. This clone turned up a few times. No cognate antigen has been identified for it. No qualities accompany the bases; no much larger clone lies one base away. The immunoSEQ Assay, a bias-controlled multiplex PCR, was used to amplify TCRbeta CDR3 regions from genomic DNA. In the paper's pipeline: The number of nucleated cells in each sample was estimated from the amplification of reference gene primers within the assay. To quantify the absolute abundance of each unique TCRbeta CDR3 rearrangement, sequence reads were collapsed and filtered. For each sample, productive Simpson clonality was calculated as the square root of Simpson's diversity index across productive rearrangements. The source is immuneACCESS, and TCRdb retained only in-frame sequences with V and J called. Part of the clones is not carried over; for the studies checked, unresolved V genes explain less than half of this, and the remainder is unexplained. V and J calls and clone size are as listed in that table; D and trimming were resolved from the DNA. The sample has 240,000 or so clones on record, around 87% of them singletons. The ten largest clones add up to less than 8.5% of the sample.

Whole blood was collected in K2EDTA tubes by collaborating institutions according to the institutions' own protocols. For TCRbeta analysis, collaborators shipped samples as frozen whole blood, isolated PBMCs, or DNA extracted from either of those sample types. The origin of this receptor is a woman aged 70-85 years with active or convalescent COVID-19. The rearrangement joined TRBV28 to TRBJ1-6; the D gene cannot be resolved reliably. Sequencing was carried out using peripheral blood. The DNA sequence follows: TGTGCCAGCAGTTTAGAGCCCCTCGGTAATTCACCCCTCCACTTT. Its coded protein is CASSLEPLGNSPLHF.